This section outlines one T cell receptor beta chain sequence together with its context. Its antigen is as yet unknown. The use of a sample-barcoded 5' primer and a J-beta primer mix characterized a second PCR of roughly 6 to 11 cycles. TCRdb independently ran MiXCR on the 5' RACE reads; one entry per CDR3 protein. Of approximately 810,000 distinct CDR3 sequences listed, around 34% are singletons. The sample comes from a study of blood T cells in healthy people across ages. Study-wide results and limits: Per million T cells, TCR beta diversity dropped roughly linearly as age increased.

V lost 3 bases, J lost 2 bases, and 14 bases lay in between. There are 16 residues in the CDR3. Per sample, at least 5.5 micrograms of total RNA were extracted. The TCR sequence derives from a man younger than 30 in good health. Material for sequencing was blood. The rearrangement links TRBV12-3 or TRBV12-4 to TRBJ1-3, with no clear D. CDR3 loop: CASSFQHGTPGNTIYF. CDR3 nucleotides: TGTGCCAGCAGTTTCCAACATGGCACTCCTGGAAACACCATATATTTT.